Listed below are T cell receptor beta chains from one sample, sequenced in a study of spatial heterogeneity in lung cancer. TCRdb re-analysed the 5' RACE reads in MiXCR, keeping a single row per CDR3 protein. The sample comprises 90,000 to 95,000 distinct CDR3 sequences, approximately 12% of which are singletons, and 35% to 45% rests with the top ten. The sample in question was PBMCs, obtained at surgery. Receptors were obtained from a male donor with early-stage non-small cell lung cancer. CDR3s leave out the opening cysteine and the closing phenylalanine or tryptophan. Not every row has a clone size; where given, it reads once, few, many or a size class.

-,12,TRBV12-3/TRBV12-4,TRBJ1-4,ASSPDSQNEKLF
few,12,TRBV6-5,TRBJ1-4,ASRAGGTNEKLF
many,13,TRBV9,TRBJ1-5,ASSNGAGRNQPQH
many,11,TRBV6-2/TRBV6-3,TRBJ2-1,ASSFGPYNEQF
-,11,TRBV7-2,TRBJ2-1,ASSYGRYNEQF
-,12,TRBV11-2,TRBJ1-2,ASSSGQVEGGYT
-,12,TRBV28,TRBJ1-2,ASSLSPGTYGYT
many,11,TRBV29-1,TRBJ2-1,SAARGSANEQF
few,13,TRBV10-3,TRBJ1-5,APQPATGCSQPQH
-,10,TRBV12-5,TRBJ2-1,ASGLSRDGQF
-,13,TRBV29-1,TRBJ2-2,SGSTSGGTTGELF